This T cell receptor (beta chain) was sequenced in a study of blood T cell repertoires in COVID-19. Overall study context: The analysed material was cDNA or gDNA that came from T cells, B-cell-depleted T cells, or PBMCs.

This CDR3 is built from 14 residues. V shed 3 bases and J 7 bases; nucleotides not matched to a gene: 8. Germline lookup yields CDR1 ENHRY and CDR2 SYGVKD. This clone was picked up one time. TCRdb's copy holds only in-frame clones and misses some; the assay was immunoSEQ multiplex PCR. The sample shows 250,000 to 400,000 clones, around 87% of them seen only once. The V gene is TRBV10-3, the J gene TRBJ1-2; TRBD1 matches 7 bases. What was sequenced was PBMCs or T cells enriched from blood (not recorded which). This clonotype was obtained from a woman in her 30s who had recovered from COVID-19. Written as DNA, the CDR3 is TGTGCCATCAGTGATTCCGACAGGGTCTCTGGCTACACCTTC. It specifies CAISDSDRVSGYTF.